A single sample is the source of the 5 T cell receptor beta chains below, sequenced in a study of T cells in tuberculosis. Produced via immunoSEQ multiplex PCR; TCRdb's table is partial and in-frame only. Of tens of thousands of clones in the sample, around 93% were seen once. The sample's time point: new active TB diagnosis, blood taken before or within 7 days of starting treatment. The specimen was PBMCs, collected at tuberculosis diagnosis. Receptors originate from an adult with tuberculosis.

The gene calls are TRBV6-5 and TRBJ1-6, with TRBD1 matching over 7 bases. The CDR3 has 14 residues. The trim removed 8 bases at V and 7 bases at J, leaving 8 bases unmatched. Germline CDR1 is MNHEY and CDR2 is SVGAGI. The CDR3 DNA follows: TGTGCCAGCTCCAAGACAGGGTTGAATTCACCCCTCCACTTT. The encoded protein is CASSKTGLNSPLHF.

The chain links TRBV5-1 to TRBJ1-2, with 9 bases aligning to TRBD1. J lost 5 bases, V lost 4 bases, and 9 bases had no gene match. Germline V gives CDR1 SGHRS, CDR2 YFSETQ. The CDR3 runs 15 residues. The CDR3 bases are TGCGCCAGCAGCCCGGGACAGGGAGAATTTTATGGCTACACCTTC. Protein sequence: CASSPGQGEFYGYTF.

This chain uses TRBV4-1 with TRBJ1-6, with 8 bases lining up with TRBD1. Trimming cost V 0 bases and J 10 bases; bases outside gene matches: 8. This CDR3 comprises 16 residues. Germline CDR1 is MGHRA and CDR2 is YSYEKL. The chain's CDR3 is CASSQDPTGGLSPLHF. The CDR3 bases are TGCGCCAGCAGCCAAGATCCCACAGGGGGTTTGTCACCCCTCCACTTT.

The gene calls are TRBV5-6 and TRBJ1-1, with D maybe TRBD1 (5 bases). The CDR3 contains 13 residues. The V end was cut by 4 bases, the J end by 8 bases, with 15 bases between. From germline, CDR1 is SGHDT and CDR2 YYEEEE. The CDR3 sequence: CASSPVGREEAFF. For the CDR3, the DNA is TGTGCCAGCAGCCCCGTGGGGCGTGAGGAAGCTTTCTTT.

The chain employs TRBV4-2 and TRBJ1-2; D not resolved. Trimming cost V 1 base and J 0 bases, with 6 bases left between them. CDR3 length: 14 residues. The germline V gene encodes CDR1 LGHNA and CDR2 YNFKEQ. In DNA, the CDR3 is TGTGCCAGCAGCCAAGTGGCCACTAACTATGGCTACACCTTC. It encodes CASSQVATNYGYTF.